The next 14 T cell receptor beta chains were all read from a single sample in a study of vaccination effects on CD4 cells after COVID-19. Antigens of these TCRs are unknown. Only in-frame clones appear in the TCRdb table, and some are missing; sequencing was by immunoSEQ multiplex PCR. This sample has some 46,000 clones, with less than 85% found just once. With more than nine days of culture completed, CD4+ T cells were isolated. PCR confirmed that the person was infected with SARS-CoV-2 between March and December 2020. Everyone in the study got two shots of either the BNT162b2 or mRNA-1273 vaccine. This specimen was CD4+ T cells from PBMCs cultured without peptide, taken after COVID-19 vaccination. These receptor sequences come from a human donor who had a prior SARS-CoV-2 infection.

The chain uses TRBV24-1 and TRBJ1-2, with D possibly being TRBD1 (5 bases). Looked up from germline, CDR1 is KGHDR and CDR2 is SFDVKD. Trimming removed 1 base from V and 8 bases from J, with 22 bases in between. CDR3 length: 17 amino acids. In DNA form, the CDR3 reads TGTGCCACCAGTGATTTATCAGCCAACCAATACGGGGGAGGCTACACCTTC. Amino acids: CATSDLSANQYGGGYTF.

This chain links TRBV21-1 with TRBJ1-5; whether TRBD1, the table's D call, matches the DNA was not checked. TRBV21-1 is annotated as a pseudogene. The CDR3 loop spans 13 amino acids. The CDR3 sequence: CASSDRGYQPQHF. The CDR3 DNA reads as TGTGCCAGCAGCGACAGGGGATATCAGCCCCAGCATTTT.

The CDR3 nucleotides read TGTGCCACCAGCGGCGGGCGGTCGGTATACGCCCCCGAGCAGTACTTC. It is translated as CATSGGRSVYAPEQYF. The chain is built from TRBV15 and TRBJ2-7; possible D gene TRBD2, 5 bases. The CDR3 runs to 16 residues. V lost 5 bases to trimming and J lost 6 bases, with 23 bases between them. Germline V gene sequence: CDR1 LNHNV, CDR2 YYDKDF (reference sequence).

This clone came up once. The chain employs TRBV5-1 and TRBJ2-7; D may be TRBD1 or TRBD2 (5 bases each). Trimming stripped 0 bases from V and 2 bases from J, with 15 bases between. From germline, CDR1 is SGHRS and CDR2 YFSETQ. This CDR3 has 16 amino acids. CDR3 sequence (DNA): TGCGCCAGCAGCTTGGAAGGGACCCCCGGGGCCTACGAGCAGTACTTC. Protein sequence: CASSLEGTPGAYEQYF.

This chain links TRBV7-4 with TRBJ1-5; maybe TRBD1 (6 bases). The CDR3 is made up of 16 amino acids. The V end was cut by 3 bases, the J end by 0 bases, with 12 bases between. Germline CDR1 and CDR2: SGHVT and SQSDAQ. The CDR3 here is CASSLRGASSNQPQHF. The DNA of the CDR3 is TGTGCCAGCAGCTTGAGGGGGGCGAGTAGCAATCAGCCCCAGCATTTT.

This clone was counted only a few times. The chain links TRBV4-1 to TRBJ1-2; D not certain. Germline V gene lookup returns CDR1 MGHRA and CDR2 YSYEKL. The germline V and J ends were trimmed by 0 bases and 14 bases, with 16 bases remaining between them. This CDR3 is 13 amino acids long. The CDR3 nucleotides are TGCGCCAGCAGCCAAGACCCCTCTGACACGGTAACCTTC. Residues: CASSQDPSDTVTF.

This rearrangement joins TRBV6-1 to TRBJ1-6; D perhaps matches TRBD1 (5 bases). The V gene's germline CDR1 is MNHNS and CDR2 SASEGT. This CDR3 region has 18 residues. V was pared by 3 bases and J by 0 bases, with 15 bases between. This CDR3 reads CASSETGTESSYNSPLHF. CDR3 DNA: TGTGCCAGCAGTGAGACCGGGACGGAGAGCTCCTATAATTCACCCCTCCACTTT.

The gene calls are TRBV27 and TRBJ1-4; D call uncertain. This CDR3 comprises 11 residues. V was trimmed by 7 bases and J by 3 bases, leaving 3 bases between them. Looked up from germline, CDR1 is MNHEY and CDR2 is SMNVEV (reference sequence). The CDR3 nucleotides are TGTGCCAGCAAATCTAATGAAAAACTGTTTTTT. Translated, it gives CASKSNEKLFF.

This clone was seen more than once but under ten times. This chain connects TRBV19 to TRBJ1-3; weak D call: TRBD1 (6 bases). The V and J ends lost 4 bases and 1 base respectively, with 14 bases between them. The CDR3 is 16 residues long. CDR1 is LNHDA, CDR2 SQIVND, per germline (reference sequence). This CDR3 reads CASSTTTRGSGNTIYF. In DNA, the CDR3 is TGTGCCAGTAGTACCACCACCAGGGGATCTGGAAACACCATATATTTT.

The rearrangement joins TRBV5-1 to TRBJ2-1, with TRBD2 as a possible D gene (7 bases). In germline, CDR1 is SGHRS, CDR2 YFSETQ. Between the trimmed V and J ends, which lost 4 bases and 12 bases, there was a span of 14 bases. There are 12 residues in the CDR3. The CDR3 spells CASSENREGQFF. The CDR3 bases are TGCGCCAGCAGCGAGAACAGGGAGGGGCAGTTCTTC.

Here the CDR3 reads CASSESAIALAYEQYF. CDR3 sequence (DNA): TGCGCCAGCAGTGAGTCGGCAATAGCCCTAGCCTACGAGCAGTACTTC. The V call is TRBV10-1, the J call TRBJ2-7; no reliable D call. The CDR3 totals 16 residues. Trimming shortened V by 0 bases and J by 2 bases, and 14 bases separated the two germline ends. Germline CDR1 is WNHNN and CDR2 is SYGVQD (reference sequence).

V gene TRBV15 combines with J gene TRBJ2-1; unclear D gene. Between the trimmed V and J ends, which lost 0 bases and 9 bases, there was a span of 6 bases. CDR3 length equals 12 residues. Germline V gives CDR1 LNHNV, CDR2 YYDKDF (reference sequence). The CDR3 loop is CATSREISEQFF. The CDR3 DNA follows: TGTGCCACCAGCAGAGAAATAAGTGAGCAGTTCTTC.

The CDR3 is CASSGQGGPQETQYF. DNA of the CDR3: TGTGCCAGCAGCGGACAGGGGGGTCCACAAGAGACCCAGTACTTC. V usage is TRBV2 and J usage is TRBJ2-5, with 10 bases aligning to TRBD1. The trim removed 6 bases at V and 2 bases at J, leaving 6 bases unmatched. Germline values: CDR1 SNHLY, CDR2 FYNNEI. The CDR3 covers 15 residues.

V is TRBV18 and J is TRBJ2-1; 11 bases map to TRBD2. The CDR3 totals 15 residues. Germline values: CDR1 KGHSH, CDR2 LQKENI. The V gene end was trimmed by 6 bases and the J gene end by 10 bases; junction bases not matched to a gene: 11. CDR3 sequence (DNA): TGTGCCAGCTCCCCCATACTAGCGGGAGTGGTGGAGCAGTTCTTC. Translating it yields CASSPILAGVVEQFF.